Shown below are 2 T cell receptor beta chains from a single sample sequenced in a study of CDR3 diversity in severe acne. MiXCR, run by TCRdb on the PCR reads, gives a single entry per CDR3 protein. The sample lists approximately 79,000 distinct CDR3 sequences, about half occurring once. Sequences were obtained from blood. The receptors here all came from a male donor in good health, serving as a control.

This clonotype was seen repeatedly, ten times or more. The V call is TRBV27, the J call TRBJ2-5; possibly TRBD1 or TRBD2 for D (5 bases each). Deletions cut 8 bases from V and 5 bases from J, with 12 bases between. There are 12 residues in the CDR3. Germline CDR1 MNHEY, CDR2 SMNVEV (reference sequence). The CDR3, as DNA: TGTGCCAGCTCTAGCAGGGACGAGACCCAGTACTTC. Protein product: CASSSRDETQYF.

The chain has TRBV7-6 and TRBJ1-2, with D perhaps TRBD1 (5 bases). Trimming left V 4 bases short and J 6 bases short, with 18 bases between. This CDR3 is built from 15 residues. The germline V gene has CDR1 SGHVS and CDR2 FNYEAQ. The CDR3 DNA is TGTGCCAGCAGCTCGCGGAAAGACAGAACCCATGGCTACACCTTC. As protein: CASSSRKDRTHGYTF.